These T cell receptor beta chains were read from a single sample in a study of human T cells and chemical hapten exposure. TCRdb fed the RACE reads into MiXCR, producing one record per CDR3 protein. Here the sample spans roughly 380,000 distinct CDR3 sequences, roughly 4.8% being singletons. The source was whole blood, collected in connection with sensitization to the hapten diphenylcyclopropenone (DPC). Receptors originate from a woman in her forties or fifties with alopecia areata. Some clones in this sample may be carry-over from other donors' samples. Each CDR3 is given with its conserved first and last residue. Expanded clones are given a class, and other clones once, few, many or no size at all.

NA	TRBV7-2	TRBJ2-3	CASSLGQSPSTDTQYF
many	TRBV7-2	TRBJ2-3	CASSLTGVAGGTDTQYF
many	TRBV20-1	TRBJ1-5	CSAVDSSGNQPQHF
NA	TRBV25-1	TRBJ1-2	CASSEYGGGGGYTF
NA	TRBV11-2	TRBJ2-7	CASSSPAGAYEQYF
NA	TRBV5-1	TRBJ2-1	CASSTGGTNEQFF
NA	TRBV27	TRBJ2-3	CASSHLQVTTDTQYF
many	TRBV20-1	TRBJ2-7	CSANLDGGVREQYF
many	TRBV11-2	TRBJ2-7	CASSLASGSYEQYF
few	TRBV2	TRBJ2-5	CASRQAGRAQYF
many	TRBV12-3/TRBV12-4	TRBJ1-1	CASSSWAGDTEAFF
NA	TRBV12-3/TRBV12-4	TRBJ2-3	CASNPGTPQDTQYF
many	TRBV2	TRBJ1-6	CASSAAASYNSPLHF
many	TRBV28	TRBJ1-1	CASNPGIRTEAFF
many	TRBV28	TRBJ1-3	CASSLSETGNTIYF
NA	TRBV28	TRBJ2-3	CASSPQLARGSTDTQYF
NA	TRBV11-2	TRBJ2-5	CASSLTGLARKETQYF
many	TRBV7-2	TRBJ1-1	CASSSGRENTEAFF